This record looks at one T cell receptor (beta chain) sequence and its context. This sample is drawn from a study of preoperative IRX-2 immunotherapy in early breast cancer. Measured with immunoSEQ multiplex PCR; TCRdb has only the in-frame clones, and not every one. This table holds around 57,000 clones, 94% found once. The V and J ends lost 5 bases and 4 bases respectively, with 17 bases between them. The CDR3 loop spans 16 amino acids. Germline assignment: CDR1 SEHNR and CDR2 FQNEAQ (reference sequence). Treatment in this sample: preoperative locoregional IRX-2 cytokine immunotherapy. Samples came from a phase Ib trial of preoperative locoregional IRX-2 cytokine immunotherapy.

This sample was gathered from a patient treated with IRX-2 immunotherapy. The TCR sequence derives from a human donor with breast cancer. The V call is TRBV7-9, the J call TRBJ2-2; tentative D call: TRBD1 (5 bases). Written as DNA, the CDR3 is TGTGCCAGCAGCAAGCAGGGTACGGCCTCCACCGGGGAGCTGTTTTTT. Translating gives CASSKQGTASTGELFF.